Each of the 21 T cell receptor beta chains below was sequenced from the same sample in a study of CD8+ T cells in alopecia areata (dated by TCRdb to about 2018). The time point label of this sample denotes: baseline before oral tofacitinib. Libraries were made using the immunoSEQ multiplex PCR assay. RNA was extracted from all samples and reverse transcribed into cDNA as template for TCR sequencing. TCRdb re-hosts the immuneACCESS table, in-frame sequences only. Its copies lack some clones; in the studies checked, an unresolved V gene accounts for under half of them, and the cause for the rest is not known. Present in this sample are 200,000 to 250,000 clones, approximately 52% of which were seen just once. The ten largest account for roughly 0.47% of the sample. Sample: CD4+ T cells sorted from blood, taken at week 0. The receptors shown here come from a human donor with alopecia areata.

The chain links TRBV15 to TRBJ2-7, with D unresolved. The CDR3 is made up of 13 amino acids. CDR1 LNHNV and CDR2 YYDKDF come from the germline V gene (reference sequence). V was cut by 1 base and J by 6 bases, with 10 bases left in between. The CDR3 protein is CATSRVWGSEQYF. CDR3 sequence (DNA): TGTGCCACCAGCAGAGTATGGGGAAGCGAGCAGTACTTC.

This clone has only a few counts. The DNA for the CDR3 is TGTGCCAGCAGCCGGTTACAGGGGGGAGAGACCCAGTACTTC. This sequence encodes CASSRLQGGETQYF. The rearrangement uses TRBV14 and TRBJ2-5; 8 bases are a match to TRBD1. Germline V gives CDR1 SGHDN, CDR2 FVKESK. The CDR3 consists of 14 residues. The trim removed 4 bases at V and 4 bases at J, leaving 5 bases unmatched.

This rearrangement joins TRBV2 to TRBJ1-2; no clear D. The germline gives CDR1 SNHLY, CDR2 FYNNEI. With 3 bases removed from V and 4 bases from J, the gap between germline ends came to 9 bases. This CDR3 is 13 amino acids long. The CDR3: CASSDGVGYGYTF. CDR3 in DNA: TGTGCCAGCAGTGACGGGGTAGGCTATGGCTACACCTTC.

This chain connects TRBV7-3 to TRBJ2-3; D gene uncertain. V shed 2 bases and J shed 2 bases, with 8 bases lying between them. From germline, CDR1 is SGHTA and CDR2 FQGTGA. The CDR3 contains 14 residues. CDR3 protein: CASSLSSYTDTQYF. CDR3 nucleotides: TGTGCCAGCAGCTTATCCAGCTACACAGATACGCAGTATTTT.

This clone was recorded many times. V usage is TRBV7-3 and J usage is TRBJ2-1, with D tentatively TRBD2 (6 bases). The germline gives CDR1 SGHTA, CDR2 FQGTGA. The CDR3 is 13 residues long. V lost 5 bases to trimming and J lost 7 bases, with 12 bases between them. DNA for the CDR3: TGTGCCAGCAGCCTCACTAGCCGAAATGAGCAGTTCTTC. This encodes CASSLTSRNEQFF.

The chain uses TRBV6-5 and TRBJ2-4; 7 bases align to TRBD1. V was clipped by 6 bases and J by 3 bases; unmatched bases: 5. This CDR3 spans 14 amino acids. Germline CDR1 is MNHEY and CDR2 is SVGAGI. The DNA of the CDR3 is TGTGCCAGCAGCCAGGGACAGAGCAAAAACATTCAGTACTTC. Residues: CASSQGQSKNIQYF.

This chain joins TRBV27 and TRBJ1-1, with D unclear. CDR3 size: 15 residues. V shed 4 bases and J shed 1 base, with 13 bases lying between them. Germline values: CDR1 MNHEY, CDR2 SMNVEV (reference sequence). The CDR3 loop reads CASSSRLVANTEAFF. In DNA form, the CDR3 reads TGTGCCAGCAGTTCCCGGCTGGTGGCGAACACTGAAGCTTTCTTT.

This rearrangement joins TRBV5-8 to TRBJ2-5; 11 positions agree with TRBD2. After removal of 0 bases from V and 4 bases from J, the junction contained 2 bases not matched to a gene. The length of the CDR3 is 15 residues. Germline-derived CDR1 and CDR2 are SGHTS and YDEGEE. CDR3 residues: CASSLALAGAETQYF. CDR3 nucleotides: TGTGCCAGCAGCTTGGCACTAGCGGGAGCAGAGACCCAGTACTTC.

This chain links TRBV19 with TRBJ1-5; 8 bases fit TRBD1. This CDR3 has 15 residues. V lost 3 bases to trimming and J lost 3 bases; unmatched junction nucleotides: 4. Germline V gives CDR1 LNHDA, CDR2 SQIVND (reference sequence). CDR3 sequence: CASSIRDRSNQPQHF. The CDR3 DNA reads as TGTGCCAGTAGTATTCGGGACAGGTCCAATCAGCCCCAGCATTTT.

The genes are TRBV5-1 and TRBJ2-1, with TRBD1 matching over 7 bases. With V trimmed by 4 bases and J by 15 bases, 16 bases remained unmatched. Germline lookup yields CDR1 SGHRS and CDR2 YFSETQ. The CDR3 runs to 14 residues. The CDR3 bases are TGCGCCAGCAGCCCCGACCCTGACAGGGCTTCAAGGTTCTTC. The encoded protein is CASSPDPDRASRFF.

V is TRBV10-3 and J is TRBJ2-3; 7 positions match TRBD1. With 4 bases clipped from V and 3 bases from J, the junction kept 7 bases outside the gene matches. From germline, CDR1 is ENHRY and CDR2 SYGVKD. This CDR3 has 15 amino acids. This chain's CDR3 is CAISGRAGGTDTQYF. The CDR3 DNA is TGTGCCATCAGTGGAAGGGCAGGGGGAACAGATACGCAGTATTTT.

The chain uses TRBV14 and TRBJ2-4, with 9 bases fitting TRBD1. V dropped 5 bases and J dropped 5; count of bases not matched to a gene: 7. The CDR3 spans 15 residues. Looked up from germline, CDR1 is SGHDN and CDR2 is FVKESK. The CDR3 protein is CASSFTGGGENIQYF. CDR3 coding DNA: TGTGCCAGCAGCTTTACAGGGGGCGGCGAAAACATTCAGTACTTC.

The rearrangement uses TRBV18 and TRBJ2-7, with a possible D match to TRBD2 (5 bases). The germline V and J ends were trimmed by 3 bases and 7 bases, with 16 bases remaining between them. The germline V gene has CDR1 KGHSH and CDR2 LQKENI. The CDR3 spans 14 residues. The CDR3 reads CASSPDFSSGEQYF. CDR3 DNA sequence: TGTGCCAGCTCACCCGACTTCTCTTCGGGGGAGCAGTACTTC.

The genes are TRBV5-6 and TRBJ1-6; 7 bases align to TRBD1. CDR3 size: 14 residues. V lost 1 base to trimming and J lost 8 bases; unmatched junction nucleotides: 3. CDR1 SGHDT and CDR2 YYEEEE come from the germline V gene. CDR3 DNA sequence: TGTGCCAGCAGCTTGTTAGGGGGCCATTCACCCCTCCACTTT. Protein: CASSLLGGHSPLHF.

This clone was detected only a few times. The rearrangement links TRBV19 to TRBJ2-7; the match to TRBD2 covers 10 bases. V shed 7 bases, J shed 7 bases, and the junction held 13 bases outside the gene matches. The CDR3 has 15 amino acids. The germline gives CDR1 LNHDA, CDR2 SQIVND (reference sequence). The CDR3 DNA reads TGTGCCAGTACCCCTAGCGGGAGTACCATCGGGGAGCAGTACTTC. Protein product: CASTPSGSTIGEQYF.

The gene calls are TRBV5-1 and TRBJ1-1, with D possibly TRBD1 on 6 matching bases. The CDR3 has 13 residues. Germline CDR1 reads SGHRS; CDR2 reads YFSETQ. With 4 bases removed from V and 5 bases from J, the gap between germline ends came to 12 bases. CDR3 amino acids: CASSPSRGTEAFF. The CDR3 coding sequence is TGCGCCAGCAGCCCGTCCAGGGGTACTGAAGCTTTCTTT.

The CDR3 loop reads CASSEGTLPSNQPQHF. In DNA form, the CDR3 reads TGTGCCAGCAGCGAAGGGACACTTCCTAGCAATCAGCCCCAGCATTTT. The V call is TRBV9, the J call TRBJ1-5, with D possibly TRBD1 on 6 matching bases. V dropped 3 bases and J dropped 0 bases, with 13 bases sitting between them. The CDR3 covers 16 residues. The germline gives CDR1 SGDLS, CDR2 YYNGEE.

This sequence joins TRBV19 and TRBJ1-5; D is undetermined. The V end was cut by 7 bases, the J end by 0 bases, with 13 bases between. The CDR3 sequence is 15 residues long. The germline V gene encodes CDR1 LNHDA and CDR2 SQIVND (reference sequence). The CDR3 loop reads CASTEGRYSNQPQHF. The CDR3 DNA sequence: TGTGCCAGTACCGAAGGACGATATAGCAATCAGCCCCAGCATTTT. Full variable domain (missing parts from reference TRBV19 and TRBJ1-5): DGGITQSPKYLFRKEGQNVTLSCEQNLNHDAMYWYRQDPGQGLRLIYYSQIVNDFQKGDIAEGYSVSREKKESFPLTVTSAQKNPTAFYLCASTEGRYSNQPQHFGDGTRLSIL.

The CDR3 is CSVSGGPETQYF. CDR3 DNA: TGCAGCGTCTCAGGGGGCCCGGAGACCCAGTACTTC. This sequence joins TRBV29-1 and TRBJ2-5, with 8 bases fitting TRBD1. Germline V gene lookup returns CDR1 SQVTM and CDR2 ANQGSEA. CDR3 size: 12 residues. Trimming removed 6 bases from V and 5 bases from J; junction bases left unmatched: 5.

CDR3 loop: CAWSETILVSEAFF. The DNA of the CDR3 is TGTGCCTGGAGTGAGACCATCCTGGTATCTGAAGCTTTCTTT. The chain has TRBV30 and TRBJ1-1, with D uncertain. Trimming took off 1 base at V and 6 bases at J, with 15 bases between the two ends. The CDR3 consists of 14 residues. Germline V gene data show CDR1 as GTSNPN and CDR2 as SVGIG (reference sequence).

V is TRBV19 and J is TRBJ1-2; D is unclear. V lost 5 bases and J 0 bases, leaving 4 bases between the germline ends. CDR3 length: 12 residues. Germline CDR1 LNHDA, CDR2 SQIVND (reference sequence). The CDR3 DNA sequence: TGTGCCAGTAGTGGGGCTAACTATGGCTACACCTTC. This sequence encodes CASSGANYGYTF.